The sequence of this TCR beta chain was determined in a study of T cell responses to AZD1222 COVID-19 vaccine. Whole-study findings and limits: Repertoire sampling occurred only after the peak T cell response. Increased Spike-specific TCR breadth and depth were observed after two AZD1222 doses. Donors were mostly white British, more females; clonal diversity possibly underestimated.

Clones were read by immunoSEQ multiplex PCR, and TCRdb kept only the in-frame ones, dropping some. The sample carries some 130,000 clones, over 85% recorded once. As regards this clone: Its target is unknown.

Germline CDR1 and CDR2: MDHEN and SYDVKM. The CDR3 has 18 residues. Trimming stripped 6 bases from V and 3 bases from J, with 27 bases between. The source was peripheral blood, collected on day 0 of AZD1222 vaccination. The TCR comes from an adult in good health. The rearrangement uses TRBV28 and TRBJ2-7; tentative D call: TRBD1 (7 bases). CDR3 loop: CASSHQFRGVVKNYEQYF. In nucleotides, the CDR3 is TGTGCCAGCAGCCACCAGTTCAGGGGGGTTGTAAAAAACTACGAGCAGTACTTC.